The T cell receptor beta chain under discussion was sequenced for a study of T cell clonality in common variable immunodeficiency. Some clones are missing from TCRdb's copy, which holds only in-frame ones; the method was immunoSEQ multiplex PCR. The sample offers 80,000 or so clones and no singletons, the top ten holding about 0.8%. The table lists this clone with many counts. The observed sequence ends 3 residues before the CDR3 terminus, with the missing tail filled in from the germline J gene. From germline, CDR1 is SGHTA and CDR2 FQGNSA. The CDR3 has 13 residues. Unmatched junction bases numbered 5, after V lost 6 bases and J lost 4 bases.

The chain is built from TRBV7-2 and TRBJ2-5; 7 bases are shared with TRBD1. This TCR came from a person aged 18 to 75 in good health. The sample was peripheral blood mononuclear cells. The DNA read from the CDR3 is TGTGCCAGCAGACCGGGACAGATAGAGACC. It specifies CASRPGQIET. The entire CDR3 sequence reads CASRPGQIETQYF.